This TCR beta chain was identified during a study of T cells in Graves' hyperthyroidism and ophthalmopathy. This CDR3 region has 14 residues. V shed 5 bases and J shed 3 bases, with 13 bases lying between them. Germline CDR1 reads MNHEY; CDR2 reads SMNVEV (reference sequence). Amplification yielded TCR beta CDR3 regions, with RNA transcripts as the source. HTBI primers drove first-round RT-PCR of the TCR CDR3. Via MiXCR, TCRdb re-called the multiplex PCR reads, giving one row per CDR3 protein. This sample carries roughly 500,000 distinct CDR3 sequences, roughly a quarter of them seen once, and the ten largest clones take about 11%. This clonotype was seen a few times. Ophthalmopathy patients had moderate-to-severe active disease, CAS ≥3, NOSPECS ≥4, and disease duration under 3 months. Uncontrolled infections, other autoimmune diseases, pregnancy or lactation led to exclusion of patients.

What was sequenced was blood. This receptor was obtained from a woman younger than 45 with Graves' ophthalmopathy. The chain joins TRBV27 to TRBJ1-2; maybe TRBD1 (5 bases). The CDR3 loop reads CASSPLRGDYGYTF. The CDR3 coding sequence is TGTGCCAGCAGTCCTTTACGGGGGGACTATGGCTACACCTTC.